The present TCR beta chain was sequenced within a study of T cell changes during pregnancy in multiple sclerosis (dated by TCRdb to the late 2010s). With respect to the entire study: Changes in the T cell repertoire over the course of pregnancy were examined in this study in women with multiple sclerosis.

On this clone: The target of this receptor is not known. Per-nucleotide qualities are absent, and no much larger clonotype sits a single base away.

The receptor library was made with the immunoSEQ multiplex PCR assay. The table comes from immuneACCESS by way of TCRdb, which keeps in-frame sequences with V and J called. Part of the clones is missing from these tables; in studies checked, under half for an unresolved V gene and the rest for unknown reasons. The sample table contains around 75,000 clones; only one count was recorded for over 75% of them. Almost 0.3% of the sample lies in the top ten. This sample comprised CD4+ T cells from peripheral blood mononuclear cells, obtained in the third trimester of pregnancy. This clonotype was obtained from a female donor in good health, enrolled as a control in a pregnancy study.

Read as DNA, the sequence is TGCGCCAGCAGCCCTGGCCGGGACAGGGTTGTGTACGAGCAGTACTTC. Its protein product is CASSPGRDRVVYEQYF. The chain couples TRBV5-1 to TRBJ2-7, with 9 central nucleotides matching TRBD1. Compared with germline, V lacks 4 bases and J lacks 4 bases; bases without a gene match: 12. The CDR3 numbers 16 residues from cysteine through phenylalanine. Of the read, only the CDR3 DNA is kept; its 48 bases are in frame from base 1. Reading the germline V gene gives CDR1 SGHRS and CDR2 YFSETQ.